This TCR beta chain was captured in a study of spatial heterogeneity in lung cancer. Overall study context: Strong correlation was found between tumor-region TCR transcript counts and a T cell module score from matched bulk RNA-seq. Points from the study as a whole: Beta chains had around 12% coverage of tumor T cells, and alpha chains had about 7%. Tumors with more nonsynonymous mutations had more expanded intratumoral alpha and beta TCRs.

The V end was cut by 0 bases, the J end by 0 bases, with 6 bases between. Germline values: CDR1 SGHVS, CDR2 FQNEAQ. There are 14 residues in the CDR3. This clonotype was recorded many times. Its specificity is not known. Time point indicated: sample taken at primary tumor resection. The approximately 78 donors had untreated early-stage non-small cell lung cancer. Unsorted samples of tumor, nontumor lung or frozen PBMC had their whole RNA sequenced. A single record per CDR3 protein comes from TCRdb applying MiXCR to the 5' RACE reads. The sample carries roughly 8,300 distinct CDR3 sequences, 4% to 6% recorded once.

This TCR came from a female donor with early-stage non-small cell lung cancer. The input for sequencing was lung tumor tissue, taken at surgery. The gene calls are TRBV7-8 and TRBJ2-7; D remains ambiguous. The CDR3 sequence: CASSLATFSYEQYF. The CDR3, as DNA: TGTGCCAGCAGCTTAGCCACCTTCTCCTACGAGCAGTACTTC.